Here is one T cell receptor (beta chain) with its context. Trimming removed 0 bases at V and 7 bases at J, with 13 bases between. Germline assignment: CDR1 MGHDK and CDR2 SYGVNS. This CDR3 spans 15 amino acids. These data come from a study of blood T cell repertoires in COVID-19. Study as a whole: T cells, B-cell-depleted T cells, or PBMCs provided the cDNA or gDNA that served as material.

Sequenced by immunoSEQ multiplex PCR; TCRdb stores in-frame clones only, minus some. The table lists under 9,500 clones, 80% to 90% of them singletons, with 8% to 9.5% in the top ten. V gene TRBV25-1 combines with J gene TRBJ2-4, with a tentative D call TRBD1 (6 bases). The sequence was collected from a human donor in a cohort sampled during active COVID-19. The source material was peripheral blood. The CDR3, as DNA: TGTGCCAGCAGTGAATATAAGGGAACAGGGAACATTCAGTACTTC. It translates to CASSEYKGTGNIQYF.